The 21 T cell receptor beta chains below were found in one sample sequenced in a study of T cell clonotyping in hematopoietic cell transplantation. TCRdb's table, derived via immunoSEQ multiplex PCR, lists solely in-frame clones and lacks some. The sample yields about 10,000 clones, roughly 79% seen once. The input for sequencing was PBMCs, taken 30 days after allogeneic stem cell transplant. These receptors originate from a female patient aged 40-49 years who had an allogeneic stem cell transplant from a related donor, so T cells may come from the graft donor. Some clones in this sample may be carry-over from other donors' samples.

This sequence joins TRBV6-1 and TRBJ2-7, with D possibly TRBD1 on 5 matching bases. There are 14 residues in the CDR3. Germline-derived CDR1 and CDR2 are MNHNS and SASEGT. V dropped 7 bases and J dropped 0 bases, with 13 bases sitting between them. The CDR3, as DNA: TGTGCCAGCACCGAACAGGATCACTCCTACGAGCAGTACTTC. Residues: CASTEQDHSYEQYF.

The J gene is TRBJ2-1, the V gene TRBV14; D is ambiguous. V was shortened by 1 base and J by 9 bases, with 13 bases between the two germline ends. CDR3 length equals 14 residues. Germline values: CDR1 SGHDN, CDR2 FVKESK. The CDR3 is CASSQGLSVAEQFF. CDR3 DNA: TGTGCCAGCAGCCAAGGACTTTCAGTAGCTGAGCAGTTCTTC. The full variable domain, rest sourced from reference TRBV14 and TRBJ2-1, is EAGVTQFPSHSVIEKGQTVTLRCDPISGHDNLYWYRRVMGKEIKFLLHFVKESKQDESGMPNNRFLAERTGGTYSTLKVQPAELEDSGVYFCASSQGLSVAEQFFGPGTRLTVL.

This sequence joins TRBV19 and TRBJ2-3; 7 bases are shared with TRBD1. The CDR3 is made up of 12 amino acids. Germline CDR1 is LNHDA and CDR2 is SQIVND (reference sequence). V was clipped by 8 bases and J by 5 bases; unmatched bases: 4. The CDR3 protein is CASSWDRDTQYF. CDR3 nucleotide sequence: TGTGCCAGTTCGTGGGACAGAGATACGCAGTATTTT. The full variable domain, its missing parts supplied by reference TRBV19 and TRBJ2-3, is DGGITQSPKYLFRKEGQNVTLSCEQNLNHDAMYWYRQDPGQGLRLIYYSQIVNDFQKGDIAEGYSVSREKKESFPLTVTSAQKNPTAFYLCASSWDRDTQYFGPGTRLTVL.

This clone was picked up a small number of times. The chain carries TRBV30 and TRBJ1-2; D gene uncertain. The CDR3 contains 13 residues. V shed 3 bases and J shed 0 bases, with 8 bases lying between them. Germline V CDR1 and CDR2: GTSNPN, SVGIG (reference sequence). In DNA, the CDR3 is TGTGCCTGGAGGGAGATGACTAACTATGGCTACACCTTC. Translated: CAWREMTNYGYTF.

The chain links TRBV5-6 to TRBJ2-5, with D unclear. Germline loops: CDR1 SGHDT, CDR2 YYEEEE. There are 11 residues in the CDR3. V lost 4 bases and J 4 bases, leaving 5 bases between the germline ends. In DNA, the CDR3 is TGTGCCAGCAGCAGCAGAGAGACCCAGTACTTC. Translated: CASSSRETQYF.

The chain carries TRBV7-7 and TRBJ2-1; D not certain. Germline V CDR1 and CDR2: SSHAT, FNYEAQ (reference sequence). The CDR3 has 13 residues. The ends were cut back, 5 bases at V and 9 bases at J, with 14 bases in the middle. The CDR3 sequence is CASSPLASGEQFF. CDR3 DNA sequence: TGTGCCAGCAGCCCCCTGGCGTCTGGTGAGCAGTTCTTC.

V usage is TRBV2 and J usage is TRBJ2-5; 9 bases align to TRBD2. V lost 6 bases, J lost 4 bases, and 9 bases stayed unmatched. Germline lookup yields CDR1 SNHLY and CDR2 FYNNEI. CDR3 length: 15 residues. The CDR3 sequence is CASRRGSGSRETQYF. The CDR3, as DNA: TGTGCCAGCAGGCGGGGTAGCGGGAGTCGAGAGACCCAGTACTTC.

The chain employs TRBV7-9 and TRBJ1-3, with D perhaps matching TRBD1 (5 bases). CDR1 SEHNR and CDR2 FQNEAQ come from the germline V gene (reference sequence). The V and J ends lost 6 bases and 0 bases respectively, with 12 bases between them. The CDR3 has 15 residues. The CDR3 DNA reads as TGTGCCAGCAGTGTAGCAGGGAGCTCTGGAAACACCATATATTTT. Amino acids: CASSVAGSSGNTIYF.

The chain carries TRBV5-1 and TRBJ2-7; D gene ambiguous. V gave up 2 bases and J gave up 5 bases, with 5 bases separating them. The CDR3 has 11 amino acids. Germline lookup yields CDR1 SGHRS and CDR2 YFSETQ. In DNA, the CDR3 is TGCGCCAGCAGCTTTGCGGACGAGCAGTACTTC. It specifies CASSFADEQYF.

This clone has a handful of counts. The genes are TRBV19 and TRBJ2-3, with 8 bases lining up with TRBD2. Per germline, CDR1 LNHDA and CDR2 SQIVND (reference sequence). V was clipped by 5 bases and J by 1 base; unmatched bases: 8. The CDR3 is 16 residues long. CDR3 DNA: TGTGCCAGTAGTTGGGGGGGAGCGGGAGGCACAGATACGCAGTATTTT. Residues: CASSWGGAGGTDTQYF.

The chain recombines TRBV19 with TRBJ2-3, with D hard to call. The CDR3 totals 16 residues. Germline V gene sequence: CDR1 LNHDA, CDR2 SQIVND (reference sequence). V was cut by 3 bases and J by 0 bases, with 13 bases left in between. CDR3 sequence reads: CASSIAAGFSTDTQYF. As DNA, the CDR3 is TGTGCCAGTAGTATCGCGGCAGGCTTTAGCACAGATACGCAGTATTTT. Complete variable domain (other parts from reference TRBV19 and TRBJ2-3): DGGITQSPKYLFRKEGQNVTLSCEQNLNHDAMYWYRQDPGQGLRLIYYSQIVNDFQKGDIAEGYSVSREKKESFPLTVTSAQKNPTAFYLCASSIAAGFSTDTQYFGPGTRLTVL.

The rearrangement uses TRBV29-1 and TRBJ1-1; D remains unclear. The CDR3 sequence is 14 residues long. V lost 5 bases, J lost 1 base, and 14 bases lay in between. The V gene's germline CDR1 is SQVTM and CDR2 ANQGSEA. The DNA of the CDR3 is TGCAGCGTTCTCACTGGCAGGTCGAACACTGAAGCTTTCTTT. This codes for CSVLTGRSNTEAFF.

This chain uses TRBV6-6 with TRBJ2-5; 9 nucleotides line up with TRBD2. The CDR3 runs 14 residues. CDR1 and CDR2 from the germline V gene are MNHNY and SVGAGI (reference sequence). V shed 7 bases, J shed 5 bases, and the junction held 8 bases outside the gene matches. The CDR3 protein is CASIESGRTETQYF. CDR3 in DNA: TGTGCCAGCATCGAAAGCGGGAGGACTGAGACCCAGTACTTC.

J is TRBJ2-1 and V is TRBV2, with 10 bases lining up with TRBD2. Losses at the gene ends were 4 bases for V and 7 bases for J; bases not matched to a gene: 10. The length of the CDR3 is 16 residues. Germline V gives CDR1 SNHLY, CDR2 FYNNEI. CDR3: CASSVVASGSSNEQFF. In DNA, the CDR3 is TGTGCCAGCAGTGTAGTCGCTAGCGGGAGTTCAAATGAGCAGTTCTTC.

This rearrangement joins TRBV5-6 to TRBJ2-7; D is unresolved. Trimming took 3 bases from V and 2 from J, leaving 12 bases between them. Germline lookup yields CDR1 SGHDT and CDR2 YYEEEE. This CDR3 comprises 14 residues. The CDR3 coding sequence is TGTGCCAGCAGCTCGGACGGTTCCCCCTACGAGCAGTACTTC. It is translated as CASSSDGSPYEQYF.

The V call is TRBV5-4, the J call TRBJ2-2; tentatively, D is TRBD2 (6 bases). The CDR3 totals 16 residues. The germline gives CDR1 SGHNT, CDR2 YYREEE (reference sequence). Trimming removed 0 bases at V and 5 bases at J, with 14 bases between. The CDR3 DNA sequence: TGTGCCAGCAGCTTGGACCGGGACTCATTTACCGGGGAGCTGTTTTTT. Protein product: CASSLDRDSFTGELFF.

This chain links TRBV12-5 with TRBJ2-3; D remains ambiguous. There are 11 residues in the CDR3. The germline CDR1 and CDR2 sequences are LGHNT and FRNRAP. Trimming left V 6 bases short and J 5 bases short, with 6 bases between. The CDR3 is CASGTVDTQYF. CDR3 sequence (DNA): TGTGCTAGTGGGACTGTAGATACGCAGTATTTT. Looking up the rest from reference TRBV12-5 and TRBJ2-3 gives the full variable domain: DARVTQTPRHKVTEMGQEVTMRCQPILGHNTVFWYRQTMMQGLELLAYFRNRAPLDDSGMPKDRFSAEMPDATLATLKIQPSEPRDSAVYFCASGTVDTQYFGPGTRLTVL.

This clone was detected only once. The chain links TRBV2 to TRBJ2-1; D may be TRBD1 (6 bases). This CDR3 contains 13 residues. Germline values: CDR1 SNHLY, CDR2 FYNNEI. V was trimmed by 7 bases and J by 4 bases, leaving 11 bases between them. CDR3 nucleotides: TGTGCCAGCATTCCCGGACAGTACAATGAGCAGTTCTTC. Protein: CASIPGQYNEQFF. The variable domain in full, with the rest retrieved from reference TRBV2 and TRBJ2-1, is EPEVTQTPSHQVTQMGQEVILRCVPISNHLYFYWYRQILGQKVEFLVSFYNNEISEKSEIFDDQFSVERPDGSNFTLKIRSTKLEDSAMYFCASIPGQYNEQFFGPGTRLTVL.

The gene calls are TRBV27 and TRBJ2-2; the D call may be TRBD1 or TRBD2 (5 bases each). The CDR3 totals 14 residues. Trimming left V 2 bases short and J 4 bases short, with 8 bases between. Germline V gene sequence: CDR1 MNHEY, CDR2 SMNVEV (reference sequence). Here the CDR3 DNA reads TGTGCCAGCAGTTTACTTGGGGGCACCGGGGAGCTGTTTTTT. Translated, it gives CASSLLGGTGELFF.

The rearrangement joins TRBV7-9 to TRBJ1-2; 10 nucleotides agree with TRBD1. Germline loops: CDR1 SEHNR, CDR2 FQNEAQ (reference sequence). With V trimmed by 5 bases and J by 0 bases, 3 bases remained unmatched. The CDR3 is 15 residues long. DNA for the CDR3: TGTGCCAGCAGCCCTGGACAGGGGGCTAACTATGGCTACACCTTC. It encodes CASSPGQGANYGYTF.

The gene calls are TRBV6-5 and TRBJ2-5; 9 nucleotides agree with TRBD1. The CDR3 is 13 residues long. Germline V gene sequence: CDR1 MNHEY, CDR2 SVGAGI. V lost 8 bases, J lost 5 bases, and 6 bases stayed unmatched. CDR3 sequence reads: CASADRGFETQYF. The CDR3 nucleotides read TGTGCCAGCGCGGACAGGGGATTTGAGACCCAGTACTTC.